This T cell receptor (beta chain) was recovered during a study of shared clonotypes between healthy human individuals. General study points: Non-shared clonotypes were found to have lower generation probabilities than the clonotypes that were shared by all four of the sorted-subset donors.

Naive CD8 cells, CD45RO-negative and positively selected for CCR7, excluded terminally differentiated effector memory CD45RA+ cells. Every contributor of samples was a Caucasian grown-up residing in Nashville, Tennessee. The length of the CDR3 is 12 residues. Deletions cut 4 bases from V and 5 bases from J, with 8 bases between. Germline V gene lookup returns CDR1 SGHDT and CDR2 YYEEEE. This table comes from immunoSEQ multiplex PCR, and its TCRdb copy is limited to in-frame clones, with some not included. The table lists about 1.9 million clones, around 93% of them singletons. A word on this clone: As yet, its antigen is unknown. This same CDR3 is encoded by further DNA sequences in the sample.

This clonotype was sampled from a man aged 18 to 29 in good health. Some clones in this sample may be carry-over from other donors' samples. Sequencing was carried out using naive CD8+ T cells from PBMCs. This chain links TRBV5-6 with TRBJ2-3; D ambiguous. This CDR3 is CASSPALDTQYF. In nucleotides, the CDR3 is TGTGCCAGCAGCCCCGCCTTAGATACGCAGTATTTT.